The rows below give T cell receptor beta chains drawn from one sample of a study of blood T cell repertoires in COVID-19. The assay was immunoSEQ multiplex PCR, and TCRdb's table has in-frame clones only and misses some. The sample has fewer than 150,000 clones, approximately 81% seen once. The sequencing sample was made of peripheral blood. The receptors come from a human donor in a cohort sampled during active COVID-19. CDR3s include the opening cysteine and the closing phenylalanine or tryptophan. A D gene is named only where the DNA matches it firmly. Rows may omit the clone size; those that give it use once, few, many or a size class.

v_call	clone_size	j_call	d_call	cdr3_length	cdr3_nt	cdr3_aa
TRBV6-5	.	TRBJ2-1	TRBD2	15	TGTGCCAGCAGTTACTCGGAGCAGCGGGGGAACCAGCAGTTCTTC	CASSYSEQRGNQQFF
TRBV11-3	.	TRBJ1-1	TRBD1	14	TGTGCCAGCAGCGCAGGACAGGGGAACACTGAAGCTTTCTTT	CASSAGQGNTEAFF
TRBV6-6	.	TRBJ2-1	.	16	TGTGCCAGCAGTCCCCGAGGGCAGAAGTCCTACAATGAGCAGTTCTTC	CASSPRGQKSYNEQFF
TRBV5-1	once	TRBJ1-4	.	16	TGCGCCAGCAGCCCTCAGGGCCCTCCCGGCCTAGAAAAACTGTTTTTT	CASSPQGPPGLEKLFF
TRBV4-2	.	TRBJ2-2	.	16	TGTGCCAGCAGCCATACCGGGACAAGGGACACCGGGGAGCTGTTTTTT	CASSHTGTRDTGELFF
TRBV12-5	once	TRBJ2-1	TRBD2	15	TGTGCTAGTGGTTTTGTAGCGGGGGCTATCAATGAGCAGTTCTTC	CASGFVAGAINEQFF
TRBV13	once	TRBJ2-2	.	15	TGTGCCAGCAGCAACCTGACAGGCAACACCGGGGAGCTGTTTTTT	CASSNLTGNTGELFF
TRBV5-1	.	TRBJ1-1	.	15	TGCGCCAGCAGCTTGGCCAGGGCAGATACCACTGAAGCTTTCTTT	CASSLARADTTEAFF
TRBV7-9	.	TRBJ2-1	.	14	TGTGCCAGCAGCTCCGTTCGCTCCTACAATGAGCAGTTCTTC	CASSSVRSYNEQFF
TRBV12-3/TRBV12-4	.	TRBJ1-5	.	12	TGTGCCAGCAGGGGAGGGAGTCAGCCCCAGCATTTT	CASRGGSQPQHF
TRBV19	.	TRBJ1-5	.	15	TGTGCCAGTACCCCAGGGGCGAGTGGCAATCAGCCCCAGCATTTT	CASTPGASGNQPQHF
TRBV19	.	TRBJ2-1	TRBD2	15	TGTGCCAGTAGTATGGGGACTAGCGGGGGCAATGAGCAGTTCTTC	CASSMGTSGGNEQFF